This passage covers 18 T cell receptor beta chains from one sample sequenced in a study of CXCR3-negative and CXCR3-positive naive CD8 T cells (dated by TCRdb to between 2018 and 2021). The sequencer was a NextSeq 550. The Human TCR Profiling Kit (MiLaboratory) was used to prepare UMI-labeled 5' RACE TRB cDNA libraries. The reads went through TCRdb reprocessing, and each CDR3 protein sequence gets one entry with no DNA. In this sample's table one finds 5,000 to 6,500 distinct CDR3 sequences. The top ten hold approximately 2% of the sample. What was sequenced was naive CXCR3- CD8+ T cells from blood. The cell subset or site label of this sample denotes: CD45RO-CCR7+CD27+CD95- naive CD8+ T cells lacking CXCR3 (TNR3-). These receptors all stem from a human donor in good health. Some clones in this sample may be carry-over from other donors' samples.

The chain couples TRBV7-3 to TRBJ2-7; the TCRdb call, TRBD1, lacks DNA for checking. This CDR3 region has 13 residues. Germline-derived CDR1 and CDR2 are SGHTA and FQGTGA. The CDR3 sequence is CASSYTGGAEQYF.

The chain carries TRBV6-6 and TRBJ2-5; TCRdb gives TRBD2 as the D gene, but with no DNA this cannot be confirmed. Germline V gene data show CDR1 as MNHNY and CDR2 as SVGAGI (reference sequence). The CDR3 runs to 15 residues. CDR3 in amino acids: CASSGTSGRRETQYF.

Measured by frequency, this clonotype is medium-sized. This chain joins TRBV5-6 and TRBJ1-1; TCRdb calls TRBD1, which cannot be checked without DNA. The CDR3 is 12 amino acids. CDR1 SGHDT and CDR2 YYEEEE come from the germline V gene. CDR3: CASTRGHTEAFF. Full variable domain (rest looked up from reference TRBV5-6 and TRBJ1-1): DAGVTQSPTHLIKTRGQQVTLRCSPKSGHDTVSWYQQALGQGPQFIFQYYEEEERQRGNFPDRFSGHQFPNYSSELNVNALLLGDSALYLCASTRGHTEAFFGQGTRLTVV.

Its frequency marks this clonotype as medium-sized. The chain employs TRBV19 and TRBJ2-1; no DNA is available, so the TRBD2 call from TCRdb remains unchecked. Germline V CDR1 and CDR2: LNHDA, SQIVND (reference sequence). CDR3 size: 13 residues. This chain's CDR3 is CASKREGYNEQFF.

The chain links TRBV3-1 to TRBJ2-5; TCRdb's D call of TRBD2 is untestable without DNA. The CDR3 is made up of 16 amino acids. Looked up from germline, CDR1 is LGHDT and CDR2 is YNNKEL (reference sequence). The CDR3 region is CASSAGAGGLQETQYF.

This clonotype is classed as medium-sized by frequency. The chain joins TRBV6-5 to TRBJ1-1; no DNA is available, so the TRBD1 call from TCRdb remains unchecked. The CDR3 length is 13 residues. CDR1 is MNHEY, CDR2 SVGAGI, per germline. The CDR3 reads CASSHGGRTEAFF.

The chain joins TRBV29-1 to TRBJ1-2. Per the germline V gene, CDR1 is SQVTM and CDR2 is ANQGSEA. The CDR3 is made up of 11 amino acids. The CDR3 protein is CSVHSLYGYTF.

V and J are TRBV2 and TRBJ1-5; the TRBD1 assignment by TCRdb is unverifiable without DNA. CDR1 is SNHLY and CDR2 is FYNNEI in the germline V gene. The CDR3 is made up of 15 amino acids. The CDR3 reads CASSANRGYNQPQHF.

The rearrangement links TRBV20-1 to TRBJ2-7; lacking DNA, the TRBD1 call made by TCRdb goes unchecked. CDR1 is DFQATT, CDR2 SNEGSKA, per germline (reference sequence). The CDR3 extends over 15 amino acids. CDR3 protein: CSARPLASYSYEQYF.

This clonotype registers medium-sized (0.01 to 0.1%) by frequency. CDR3 sequence reads: CSASRSGGGGTQYF. The V gene is TRBV20-1, the J gene TRBJ2-5; absent DNA, TCRdb's TRBD2 call cannot be checked. Germline V CDR1 and CDR2: DFQATT, SNEGSKA (reference sequence). The CDR3 consists of 14 residues.

The gene calls are TRBV5-1 and TRBJ2-1; TCRdb outputs TRBD1, but without DNA this stays unchecked. This CDR3 contains 15 residues. Per the germline V gene, CDR1 is SGHRS and CDR2 is YFSETQ. The CDR3 sequence: CASSPQGGQYNEQFF.

This chain links TRBV7-6 with TRBJ1-3. The CDR3 covers 17 residues. Germline-derived CDR1 and CDR2 are SGHVS and FNYEAQ. The CDR3 region is CASREIPSMSSGNTIYF.

This chain links TRBV7-8 with TRBJ2-4; TCRdb designates TRBD1, a call that cannot be tested without DNA. Germline CDR1 SGHVS, CDR2 FQNEAQ. The CDR3 extends over 15 amino acids. CDR3 in amino acids: CASSLPEGGRNIQYF.

The V call is TRBV29-1, the J call TRBJ2-1; the D gene TCRdb calls, TRBD1, cannot be checked with no DNA. The CDR3 is made up of 17 amino acids. Germline V CDR1 and CDR2: SQVTM, ANQGSEA. CDR3 amino acids: CSVEDHRVGGIGNEQFF.

This sequence joins TRBV20-1 and TRBJ2-1; there is no DNA to check the TCRdb D call of TRBD1. Germline values: CDR1 DFQATT, CDR2 SNEGSKA (reference sequence). The CDR3 covers 13 residues. CDR3 amino acids: CSARELGADEQFF.

This clonotype is deemed medium-sized by its frequency. V usage is TRBV6-2 or TRBV6-3 and J usage is TRBJ1-1. The CDR3 sequence is 14 residues long. Germline CDR1 MNHEY, CDR2 SVGEGT. This CDR3 reads CASSSFGPEPEAFF.

The gene calls are TRBV6-4 and TRBJ1-5. The CDR3 sequence is 15 residues long. Per germline, CDR1 MRHNA and CDR2 SNTAGT. The CDR3 reads CASSDDLFGNQPQHF.

In terms of frequency, this clonotype is medium-sized. V gene TRBV9 combines with J gene TRBJ2-2; no DNA is available, so the TRBD1 call from TCRdb remains unchecked. Germline assignment: CDR1 SGDLS and CDR2 YYNGEE. The CDR3 has 13 residues. The CDR3: CASSVVGGGELFF.